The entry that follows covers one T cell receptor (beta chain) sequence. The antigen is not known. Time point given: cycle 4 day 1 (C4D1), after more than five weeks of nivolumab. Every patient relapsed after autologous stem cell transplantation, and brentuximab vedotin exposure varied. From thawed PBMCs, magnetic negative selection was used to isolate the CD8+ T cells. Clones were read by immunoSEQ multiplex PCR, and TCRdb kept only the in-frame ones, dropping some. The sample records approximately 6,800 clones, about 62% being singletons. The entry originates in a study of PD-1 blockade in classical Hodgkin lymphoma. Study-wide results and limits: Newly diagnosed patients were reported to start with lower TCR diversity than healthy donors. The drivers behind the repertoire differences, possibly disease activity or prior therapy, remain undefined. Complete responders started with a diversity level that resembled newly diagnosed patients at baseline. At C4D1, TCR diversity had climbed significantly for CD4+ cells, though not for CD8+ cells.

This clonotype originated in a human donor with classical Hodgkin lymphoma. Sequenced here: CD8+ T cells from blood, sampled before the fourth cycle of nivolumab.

DNA of the CDR3: TGTGCCAGCAGCTCGGACAGGGCCGAGAGGTTCTATGGCTACACCTTC. Its translation: CASSSDRAERFYGYTF. The V and J genes are TRBV11-1 and TRBJ1-2, with 8 nucleotides matching TRBD1. The CDR3 runs 16 residues. Germline lookup yields CDR1 SGHAT and CDR2 FQDESV (reference sequence). J lost 4 bases, V lost 4 bases, and 11 bases had no gene match. The full variable domain, rest sourced from reference TRBV11-1 and TRBJ1-2, is EAEVAQSPRYKITEKSQAVAFWCDPISGHATLYWYRQILGQGPELLVQFQDESVVDDSQLPKDRFSAERLKGVDSTLKIQPAELGDSAMYLCASSSDRAERFYGYTFGSGTRLTVV.